This entry describes one T cell receptor beta chain. Its antigen is not known. TCRdb's copy holds only in-frame clones and misses some; the assay was immunoSEQ multiplex PCR. The sample has about 550 clones; around 70% are singletons. The data are from a study of high-grade serous ovarian cancer treatment subgroups. Study context: On average, more than 14,000 reads and 7,494 unique TCR beta rearrangements were obtained per sample. Study observations and caveats: Clonal relatedness tracked neoantigen level, and by trend copy number and mutation load. Repertoire similarity ranged about 0.1 to 0.79 between tumors of one patient. Without spatial data, bulk sequencing limits insight into HGSC tumor diversity.

Germline-derived CDR1 and CDR2 are SGHRS and YFSETQ. The CDR3 sequence is 16 residues long. V shed 4 bases, J shed 6 bases, and the junction held 14 bases outside the gene matches. Tumor samples were obtained before definitive surgery or chemotherapy. The sequencing sample was made of tumor tissue. The rearrangement uses TRBV5-1 and TRBJ2-3, with 7 bases lining up with TRBD2. The clonotype was recovered from a human donor with high-grade serous ovarian cancer. The CDR3 nucleotides are TGCGCCAGCAGCACCGAGGCTAGCGGTAGCGCGGATACGCAGTATTTT. It translates to CASSTEASGSADTQYF.